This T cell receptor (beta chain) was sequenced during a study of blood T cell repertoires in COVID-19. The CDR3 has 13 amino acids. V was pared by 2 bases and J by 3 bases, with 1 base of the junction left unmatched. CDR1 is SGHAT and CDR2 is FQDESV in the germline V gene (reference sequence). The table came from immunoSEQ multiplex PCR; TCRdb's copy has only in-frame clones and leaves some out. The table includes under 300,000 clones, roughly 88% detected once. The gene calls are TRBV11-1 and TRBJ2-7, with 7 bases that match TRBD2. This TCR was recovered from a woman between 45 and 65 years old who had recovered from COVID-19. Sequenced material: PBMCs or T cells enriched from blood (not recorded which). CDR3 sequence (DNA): TGTGCCAGCAGCTTACGCGGGAGCTACGAGCAGTACTTC. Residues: CASSLRGSYEQYF.